The rows below give T cell receptor beta chains drawn from one sample of a study of cytomegalovirus exposure and HLA in healthy donors. Method: immunoSEQ multiplex PCR; TCRdb's copy keeps in-frame clones and lacks some. Of roughly 160,000 clones in the sample, 70% to 90% were seen once. The sample was PBMCs. These receptors came from a male donor in good health and CMV-seronegative. Both conserved end residues are part of each CDR3. A D gene is named only where the DNA matches it firmly. Expanded clones get a size class; other rows say once, few or many, or leave the size out.

cdr3_nt cdr3_aa j_call v_call d_call clone_size
TGTGCCAGCAGTTACTCGACGGAGAATGGCTACCCCTTC CASSYSTENGYPF TRBJ1-2 TRBV6-6 . .
TGTGCCAGCAGCCCGACAGGGGACTCACCCCTCCACTTT CASSPTGDSPLHF TRBJ1-6 TRBV7-9 TRBD1 .
TGTGCCTGGAAGGTGGGACTGCAGTACGAGCAGTACTTC CAWKVGLQYEQYF TRBJ2-7 TRBV30 . few
TGCGCCAGCAGCCAAGATTTGGGACTAGCGGGAGACGGGGGCACAGATGAGCAGTTCTTC CASSQDLGLAGDGGTDEQFF TRBJ2-1 TRBV4-1 TRBD2 .
TGTGCCAGCAGCTTAGACCTACAGGGATACGAGACCCAGTACTTC CASSLDLQGYETQYF TRBJ2-5 TRBV7-2 . .
TGCGCCAGCAGCTTGTGGACAGGGGCGAACACCGGGGAGCTGTTTTTT CASSLWTGANTGELFF TRBJ2-2 TRBV5-1 TRBD1 once
TGTGCCAGCAGTGAAGAGGTTACAGGGGCCCACTATGGCTACACCTTC CASSEEVTGAHYGYTF TRBJ1-2 TRBV6-1 TRBD1 .
TGTGCCAGCAGCCCCTCGGGGAACACCGGGGAGCTGTTTTTT CASSPSGNTGELFF TRBJ2-2 TRBV6-6 . .
TGTGCCAGCAGCTTATCGGGGACAGGGGGGTCGAATACGCAGTATTTT CASSLSGTGGSNTQYF TRBJ2-3 TRBV7-2 TRBD1 .
TGTGCCAGCAGCTTAGAAGGGGGCAGTGAGCAGTTCTTC CASSLEGGSEQFF TRBJ2-1 TRBV7-9 TRBD1 .
TGTGCCAGCAGGGACAGGGGTAGCAATCAGCCCCAGCATTTT CASRDRGSNQPQHF TRBJ1-5 TRBV6-6 TRBD1 .
TGTGCCAGTAATGGCAGGGACTACGAGCAGTACTTC CASNGRDYEQYF TRBJ2-7 TRBV19 . .
TGTGCCAGTAGTAAGGGTTATGACAGGGGGACCGGGGAGCTGTTTTTT CASSKGYDRGTGELFF TRBJ2-2 TRBV19 TRBD1 .
TGTGCCACCAGAGCTAGCGGGGTCTACGAGCAGTACTTC CATRASGVYEQYF TRBJ2-7 TRBV11-2 TRBD2 .
TGTGCCAGTAGTATCGGGGACATGAACACAGATACGCAGTATTTT CASSIGDMNTDTQYF TRBJ2-3 TRBV19 . .
TGTGCCAGCAGAAGACAGGGGACGGATCAGCCCCAGCATTTT CASRRQGTDQPQHF TRBJ1-5 TRBV28 TRBD1 .
TGTGCCAGCAGTTCAGATAGCAATCAGCCCCAGCATTTT CASSSDSNQPQHF TRBJ1-5 TRBV6-5 . .
TGTGCCAGCAGTCCATCCCCCAGGGGCTCCTACGAGCAGTACTTC CASSPSPRGSYEQYF TRBJ2-7 TRBV28 . .
TGCGCCAGCAGCTTGCAGGGGGCCTACGAGCAGTACTTC CASSLQGAYEQYF TRBJ2-7 TRBV5-1 TRBD1 .
TGCGCCAGCAGCTTCGCGGGGGCGGGCTACGAGCAGTACTTC CASSFAGAGYEQYF TRBJ2-7 TRBV5-1 . .
TGTGCCAGCAGTTACAGGACTAGCGGGGAGTACGAGCAGTACTTC CASSYRTSGEYEQYF TRBJ2-7 TRBV6-5 TRBD2 .
TGTGCCAGCAGCTTAGAGGGGGGGAGGGTCTACGAGCAGTACTTC CASSLEGGRVYEQYF TRBJ2-7 TRBV11-2 TRBD2 .
TGTGCCAGCAGTACTACCGACGCCTCGGAAGCTTTCTTT CASSTTDASEAFF TRBJ1-1 TRBV6-1 . .
TGTGCCAGCAGCTTAGGCACCCTTATACTCGACTCTAGCACAGATACGCAGTATTTT CASSLGTLILDSSTDTQYF TRBJ2-3 TRBV7-9 . .
TGCGCCAGCAGCCAAGAAGGGATAGCGGTGAGATGGGATGAGCAGTTCTTC CASSQEGIAVRWDEQFF TRBJ2-1 TRBV4-1 . .
TGTGCCAGCAGCTTCGACAGGGGGCAGGTTGAAAAACTGTTTTTT CASSFDRGQVEKLFF TRBJ1-4 TRBV5-5 TRBD1 few
TGTGCCAGCACCGACAGGGAGCAAGAGACCCAGTACTTC CASTDREQETQYF TRBJ2-5 TRBV6-6 TRBD1 .
TGCGCCAGCAGCCGGGGTTCAGGGACTTGCGGAGCTTTCTTT CASSRGSGTCGAFF TRBJ1-1 TRBV4-1 . .
TGTGCCATCAACAGGCTGGAGGGCTACACCTTC CAINRLEGYTF TRBJ1-2 TRBV10-3 . .